The 26 T cell receptor beta chains reported below all come from one sample, sequenced in a study of tumor and adjacent non-tumor tissue in lung cancer. This sample's RNA came from whole unsorted tissue. A modified ARM-PCR protocol with three rounds of nested PCR amplified TCRbeta. TCRdb used MiXCR to reprocess the multiplex PCR reads, holding one entry per CDR3 protein. The data show around 210,000 distinct CDR3 sequences, about 71% seen once. Sequences were obtained from lung tumor tissue. These receptors came from a man in his 60s with non-small cell lung cancer.

In its sample, this clonotype was seen many times. The chain has TRBV12-3 or TRBV12-4 and TRBJ1-1; 10 nucleotides match TRBD1. After removal of 3 bases from V and 9 bases from J, the junction contained 7 bases not matched to a gene. CDR3 length: 14 amino acids. The DNA of the CDR3 is TGTGCCAGCAGTTTTCGGACAGGGGGAATTAAAGCTTTCTTT. Translating gives CASSFRTGGIKAFF.

The genes are TRBV4-1 and TRBJ2-1, with D perhaps matching TRBD2 (6 bases). Deletions cut 1 base from V and 12 bases from J, with 16 bases between. Per the germline V gene, CDR1 is MGHRA and CDR2 is YSYEKL. The CDR3 contains 14 residues. This chain's CDR3 is CASSQGGTYIAQFF. CDR3 sequence (DNA): TGCGCCAGCAGCCAAGGAGGGACTTATATAGCGCAGTTCTTC.

On this clonotype: It may be a read error: a sequence one base away is much more abundant. The V gene is TRBV20-1, the J gene TRBJ1-1, with D possibly TRBD1 on 5 matching bases. V was shortened by 1 base and J by 1 base, with 10 bases between the two germline ends. CDR1 is DFQATT, CDR2 SNEGSKA, per germline (reference sequence). The CDR3 runs to 14 residues. CDR3 nucleotide sequence: TGCAGTGCTAGAGGGGGGAGGGAGAACACTGAAGCTTTCTTT. The encoded protein is CSARGGRENTEAFF.

Regarding this clonotype: A read error may explain this, as a much larger clone is one base away. The chain employs TRBV4-2 and TRBJ1-5, with D hard to call. This CDR3 comprises 16 residues. Per germline, CDR1 LGHNA and CDR2 YNFKEQ. CDR3 bases: TGTGCCAGCAGCCCCTTTTTTGGGGTGAGCAATCAGCCCGAGCATTTT. Residues: CASSPFFGVSNQPEHF.

This clonotype showed up just a few times. A much more abundant neighbour one base away suggests this may be a read error. The rearrangement links TRBV6-5 to TRBJ1-5; D is unresolved. The CDR3 length is 14 residues. Looked up from germline, CDR1 is MNHEY and CDR2 is SVGAGI. The CDR3 spells CASSYSRGNQSQHF. The CDR3 DNA reads as TGTGCCAGCAGTTACTCGAGAGGGAATCAGTCCCAGCATTTT.

As to this clonotype: Germline is not matched at one junction end, which may reflect a read error. The CDR3 sequence: CTSSQDRGGGGYTF. Here the CDR3 DNA reads TGCACCAGCAGCCAAGATCGCGGGGGGGGTGGCTACACCTTC. The rearrangement joins TRBV4-1 to TRBJ1-2; possible D gene TRBD1, 5 bases. In germline, CDR1 is MGHRA, CDR2 YSYEKL. The length of the CDR3 is 14 residues.

For this clonotype: A much bigger clone sits one base away, suggesting this may be a read error. The V gene is TRBV29-1, the J gene TRBJ1-2, with D hard to call. The CDR3 runs to 11 residues. Germline V CDR1 and CDR2: SQVTM, ANQGSEA. CDR3 DNA: TGCGGCGCCGAGATTAACTATGGCTACACCTTC. As protein: CGAEINYGYTF.

The chain carries TRBV10-1 and TRBJ1-5; D is undetermined. The DNA end is a closer match to TRBJ2-3, so the J assignment may be wrong. This CDR3 region has 11 residues. Germline V lookup: CDR1 WNHNN, CDR2 SYGVQD (reference sequence). CDR3 loop: CASSEERPQYF. The CDR3 DNA follows: TGCGCCAGCAGTGAAGAAAGGCCCCAGTATTTT.

Details on this clonotype: At one boundary the junction diverges from the germline segment, which might be a read error. The genes are TRBV20-1 and TRBJ2-7; 10 bases are shared with TRBD2. In germline, CDR1 is DFQATT, CDR2 SNEGSKA (reference sequence). The CDR3 spans 15 residues. The CDR3 protein is CSALPGTSASSELYF. The DNA of the CDR3 is TGCAGTGCGTTGCCCGGGACTAGCGCCTCCTCCGAGCTGTACTTC.

Notes on this clonotype: At one end the junction does not follow the germline gene, possibly because of a read error. The chain recombines TRBV11-3 with TRBJ2-6; tentatively, D is TRBD1 (5 bases). Per germline, CDR1 SGHNT and CDR2 YENEEA. The CDR3 length is 16 residues. CDR3 amino acids: CASSLEGSYGANVLIF. The DNA for the CDR3 is TGTGCCAGCAGCTTAGAGGGCAGCTATGGGGCCAACGTCCTGATTTTC.

Comment on this clonotype: Germline is not matched at one junction end, which may reflect a read error. V gene TRBV11-2 combines with J gene TRBJ2-1; 11 positions match TRBD2. There are 17 residues in the CDR3. Germline V gives CDR1 SGHAT, CDR2 FQNNGV. The CDR3 spells CASSFFGTSGPYIEQFF. CDR3 DNA: TGTGCCAGCAGCTTCTTCGGGACTAGCGGACCTTACATTGAGCAGTTCTTC.

As to this clonotype: Given a much more abundant clone one base away, this may be a read error. This chain links TRBV29-1 with TRBJ2-1, with D tentatively TRBD1 or TRBD2 (5 bases each). CDR3 size: 14 residues. Germline CDR1 SQVTM, CDR2 ANQGSEA. CDR3 coding DNA: TGCAACGTTACGAGGGGTCAAGGAAACGATGAGCAGTTCTTC. Its translation: CNVTRGQGNDEQFF.

Worth noting for this clonotype: A read error is likely, as this CDR3 ends without the conserved phenylalanine or tryptophan. The genes are TRBV20-1 and TRBJ1-2; D gene uncertain. Trimming took off 6 bases at V and 5 bases at J, with 19 bases between the two ends. The CDR3 has 14 amino acids. Per germline, CDR1 DFQATT and CDR2 SNEGSKA (reference sequence). CDR3 protein: CSASSGSKGYGYTS. The CDR3 DNA reads as TGCAGTGCCAGCTCTGGATCTAAAGGGTATGGCTACACCTCC.

This clonotype occurred once. The CDR3 does not close with the conserved phenylalanine or tryptophan, likely indicating a read error. V and J are TRBV4-1 and TRBJ2-6; D ambiguous. The CDR3 extends over 18 amino acids. Germline V gives CDR1 MGHRA, CDR2 YSYEKL. V was trimmed by 0 bases and J by 0 bases, leaving 12 bases between them. CDR3 residues: CASSQDAAGLSGANVLTL. The CDR3 DNA follows: TGCGCCAGCAGCCAAGACGCCGCAGGCCTCTCTGGGGCCAACGTCCTGACTTTA.

Notes on this clonotype: A much larger clone differs by one base, so this may be a read error. The chain links TRBV6-1 to TRBJ1-1; D call uncertain. Trimming took 9 bases from V and 7 from J, leaving 18 bases between them. The CDR3 is made up of 13 amino acids. Germline values: CDR1 MNHNS, CDR2 SASEGT. The CDR3 is CASRTGRADEAFF. The CDR3 DNA follows: TGTGCCAGTAGAACCGGACGGGCCGATGAAGCTTTCTTT.

Turning to this clonotype: The CDR3 does not end in the conserved phenylalanine or tryptophan, so this is likely a read error. V and J are TRBV5-4 and TRBJ1-2; D is ambiguous. CDR1 SGHNT and CDR2 YYREEE come from the germline V gene (reference sequence). This CDR3 region has 11 residues. The CDR3 bases are TGTGTCAGCAGCATTTTTGAGATCTACACCCTC. It is translated as CVSSIFEIYTL.

The V and J genes are TRBV10-2 and TRBJ2-4, with 8 nucleotides matching TRBD1. The CDR3 runs to 15 residues. Germline assignment: CDR1 WSHSY and CDR2 SAAADI. V lost 2 bases, J lost 10 bases, and 10 bases stayed unmatched. The DNA for the CDR3 is TGCGCCAGCAGTGAGCCTTCAGGGGGCTTGAAGATTCAGTACTTC. It is translated as CASSEPSGGLKIQYF.

Notes on this clonotype: One end of the junction varies from germline; a read error may be responsible. The CDR3 DNA reads TGTGCCAGCACCCGGGCAGGGGAGGGCGAACAGTATTTC. Translated, it gives CASTRAGEGEQYF. The genes are TRBV6-1 and TRBJ2-7; the D gene is possibly TRBD2 (7 bases). There are 13 residues in the CDR3. CDR1 and CDR2 (germline): MNHNS, SASEGT.

Concerning this clonotype itself: Relative to the germline gene, one junction end is altered; a read error may explain this. V usage is TRBV20-1 and J usage is TRBJ2-3; 8 nucleotides agree with TRBD2. The CDR3 spans 17 residues. Germline loops: CDR1 DFQATT, CDR2 SNEGSKA (reference sequence). Here the CDR3 reads CSAIGVGAGEHTETQYF. The CDR3 coding sequence is TGCAGTGCCATTGGGGTAGGAGCGGGGGAACACACAGAAACGCAATATTTT.

This clonotype was seen at least ten times. V usage is TRBV11-3 and J usage is TRBJ2-7, with D perhaps TRBD1 or TRBD2 (5 bases each). V lost 4 bases to trimming and J lost 1 base, with 14 bases between them. The CDR3 extends over 15 amino acids. The germline V gene encodes CDR1 SGHNT and CDR2 YENEEA. The CDR3: CASSYPRDGSYEQYF. Written as DNA, the CDR3 is TGTGCCAGCAGCTATCCTCGGGACGGATCCTACGAGCAGTACTTC. The full variable domain, completed using reference TRBV11-3 and TRBJ2-7, is EAGVVQSPRYKIIEKKQPVAFWCNPISGHNTLYWYLQNLGQGPELLIRYENEEAVDDSQLPKDRFSAERLKGVDSTLKIQPAELGDSAVYLCASSYPRDGSYEQYFGPGTRLTVT.

A word on this clonotype: Germline and junction disagree at one end, which may indicate a read error. The V call is TRBV11-3, the J call TRBJ2-1, with 9 bases that match TRBD2. The CDR3 is made up of 15 amino acids. Germline V gene lookup returns CDR1 SGHNT and CDR2 YENEEA. CDR3 nucleotides: TGTGCCAGCAGCTCGACTAGCGGAGGGGCCGATGAGCACTTCTTC. It specifies CASSSTSGGADEHFF.

A note on this clonotype: One end of the junction is discordant with germline, which a read error may explain. V gene TRBV5-1 combines with J gene TRBJ2-1, with D possibly being TRBD1 (6 bases). The CDR3 is 13 amino acids. Germline V gives CDR1 SGHRS, CDR2 YFSETQ. The DNA of the CDR3 is TGCGCCAGTAGCTCGGACAGCTACAATAAGCAATTCTTC. It is translated as CASSSDSYNKQFF.

Note on this clonotype: Since a much larger clone is just one base distant, this may be a read error. The V call is TRBV5-1, the J call TRBJ2-7, with TRBD1 identical over 7 bases. CDR3 size: 14 residues. Looked up from germline, CDR1 is SGHRS and CDR2 is YFSETQ. Germline trimming cut 7 bases from V and 6 bases from J; bases unmatched to any gene: 13. This CDR3 is CASGRQGDPREQYF. CDR3 in DNA: TGCGCCAGCGGCAGGCAGGGGGATCCACGCGAGCAGTACTTC.

Ten or more counts support this clonotype. The chain employs TRBV11-3 and TRBJ2-3; no clear D gene. This CDR3 spans 13 amino acids. The germline V gene encodes CDR1 SGHNT and CDR2 YENEEA. V was pared by 5 bases and J by 2 bases, with 8 bases between. The CDR3 reads CASSPRVTDTQYF. Written as DNA, the CDR3 is TGTGCCAGCAGCCCTCGGGTCACAGATACGCAGTATTTT.

The sample holds one count of this clonotype. One junction end does not reproduce the germline sequence, and a read error may be involved. J is TRBJ2-1 and V is TRBV20-1; 9 bases map to TRBD2. The CDR3 loop spans 16 amino acids. Germline CDR1 and CDR2: DFQATT and SNEGSKA (reference sequence). CDR3: CSANPRTSAGGNKQFF. As DNA, the CDR3 is TGCAGTGCCAACCCTCGGACTAGCGCGGGGGGCAATAAGCAGTTCTTC.

On this clonotype itself: This could be a read error, since a much larger clone is one nucleotide away. The V call is TRBV6-2 or TRBV6-3, the J call TRBJ2-3, with 11 bases aligning to TRBD2. The CDR3 is made up of 17 amino acids. Looked up from germline, CDR1 is MNHEY and CDR2 is SVGEGT. The CDR3 loop reads CVSSLPGLAVSTDTQYF. The CDR3 nucleotides read TGTGTCAGCAGCCTCCCGGGACTAGCGGTTAGCACAGATACGCAGTATTTT.